This is a list of T cell receptor beta chains from one sample in a study of neoadjuvant nivolumab and ipilimumab in lung cancer. The method was immunoSEQ multiplex PCR; TCRdb's version includes in-frame clones alone and lacks a portion of them. The table has 15,000 to 20,000 clones, around 69% seen once. Sequencing used tumor tissue, obtained after neoadjuvant nivolumab, alone or with ipilimumab, at or shortly before surgery. The receptors shown here come from an adult with non-small cell lung cancer. CDR3s include the opening cysteine and the closing phenylalanine or tryptophan. D genes are given only for firm matches. Clone sizes are given selectively: once, few, many, or a class where the clone is expanded.

j_call d_call clone_size v_call cdr3_aa cdr3_nt
TRBJ1-2 NA NA TRBV11-2 CASSPASGRVYGYTF TGTGCCAGCAGCCCTGCCTCCGGACGGGTCTATGGCTACACCTTC
TRBJ2-7 NA NA TRBV20-1 CSARWNYEQYF TGCAGTGCTCGGTGGAACTACGAGCAGTACTTC
TRBJ2-3 TRBD1 few TRBV30 CAWSNPWTGEKDTQYF TGTGCCTGGAGTAACCCATGGACAGGGGAGAAAGATACGCAGTATTTT
TRBJ2-1 NA NA TRBV19 CATEKIYGGRHEQFF TGTGCCACCGAGAAAATTTATGGTGGGCGGCATGAGCAGTTCTTC
TRBJ1-6 NA NA TRBV6-5 CASSTVQGSPLHF TGTGCCAGCAGTACGGTACAGGGCTCGCCCCTCCACTTT
TRBJ1-6 NA NA TRBV10-3 CAISASVEGNSPLHF TGTGCCATCAGTGCCTCCGTGGAGGGGAATTCACCCCTCCACTTT
TRBJ1-5 TRBD1 few TRBV7-9 CASSPDRSLSFSAQHF TGTGCCAGCAGCCCGGACAGGTCGCTATCTTTTTCGGCCCAGCATTTT
TRBJ2-3 NA NA TRBV6-5 CASSYSLGDTQYF TGTGCCAGCAGTTACTCTTTGGGAGATACGCAGTATTTT
TRBJ2-1 TRBD2 NA TRBV2 CASSSRLAGLYNEQFF TGTGCCAGCAGTTCTCGACTAGCGGGCCTCTACAATGAGCAGTTCTTC
TRBJ2-1 NA few TRBV10-1 CASSGQANEQFF TGCGCCAGCAGTGGACAGGCCAATGAGCAGTTCTTC
TRBJ1-2 NA NA TRBV19 CASRWENYGYTF TGTGCCAGTAGATGGGAAAACTATGGCTACACCTTC
TRBJ2-5 TRBD2 NA TRBV6-6 CASHLAAQETQYF TGTGCCAGCCATCTAGCGGCTCAAGAGACCCAGTACTTC
TRBJ2-7 NA NA TRBV6-6 CASSYSGTVYEQYF TGTGCCAGCAGTTACTCAGGGACCGTCTACGAGCAGTACTTC
TRBJ2-7 TRBD2 NA TRBV2 CASSPGLAGAEQYF TGTGCCAGCAGTCCCGGACTAGCGGGGGCCGAGCAGTACTTC
TRBJ1-4 TRBD1 NA TRBV30 CAWSPPPTGLREKLFF TGTGCCTGGAGTCCCCCCCCGACAGGGTTACGAGAAAAACTGTTTTTT
TRBJ1-2 NA NA TRBV30 CAQQHRIYGYTF TGTGCCCAACAGCACAGAATCTATGGCTACACCTTC
TRBJ2-3 NA NA TRBV6-1 CASGLGDTQYF TGTGCCAGCGGACTCGGGGATACGCAGTATTTT
TRBJ1-1 TRBD1 once TRBV2 CASTMTGRFTEAFF TGTGCCAGCACTATGACAGGGAGGTTCACTGAAGCTTTCTTT
TRBJ1-3 NA few TRBV6-1 CAISGTSSGNTIYF TGTGCCATCTCCGGGACATCCTCTGGAAACACCATATATTTT
TRBJ2-2 NA NA TRBV11-2 CASSLGTFANTGELFF TGTGCCAGCAGCTTAGGCACGTTCGCGAACACCGGGGAGCTGTTTTTT
TRBJ2-1 NA few TRBV6-5 CASSFSGNEQFF TGTGCCAGCAGTTTTTCGGGCAATGAGCAGTTCTTC
TRBJ2-3 NA NA TRBV6-5 CASRAGIMVTDTQYF TGTGCCAGCAGAGCAGGGATTATGGTTACAGATACGCAGTATTTT
TRBJ2-3 TRBD1 few TRBV5-6 CASSRDRGQDTQYF TGTGCCAGCAGCCGGGACAGGGGTCAAGATACGCAGTATTTT
TRBJ1-2 NA once TRBV6-5 CASSDPAGYTF TGTGCCAGCAGCGACCCGGCGGGCTACACCTTC
TRBJ2-1 NA NA TRBV30 CAWKPPYNEQFF TGTGCCTGGAAACCTCCCTACAATGAGCAGTTCTTC
TRBJ1-3 NA NA TRBV5-6 CASSRDRRNTIYF TGTGCCAGCAGCCGAGACAGGAGAAACACCATATATTTT